The 8 T cell receptor beta chains listed next were all sequenced from one sample in a study of cytomegalovirus exposure and HLA in healthy donors. PCR amplification relied on 60 Vbeta primers (plus 13 Jbeta primers). Repertoires were generated with immunoSEQ multiplex PCR, while TCRdb's copy carries only in-frame clones and drops some. This sample carries hundreds of thousands of clones, roughly 70% of them seen once, and the ten largest clones take 2% to 2.5%. What was sequenced was PBMCs. The receptors were gathered from a female donor in good health and CMV-seronegative.

The chain is built from TRBV19 and TRBJ2-3; D is undetermined. CDR1 LNHDA and CDR2 SQIVND come from the germline V gene (reference sequence). The CDR3 runs 11 residues. V was shortened by 7 bases and J by 6 bases, with 8 bases between the two germline ends. CDR3 DNA: TGTGCCAGTATAGGAGCGGATACGCAGTATTTT. Its protein is CASIGADTQYF.

The chain joins TRBV19 to TRBJ2-1, with D unresolved. The CDR3 is made up of 14 amino acids. Trimming took off 5 bases at V and 8 bases at J, with 16 bases between the two ends. Germline V gives CDR1 LNHDA, CDR2 SQIVND (reference sequence). CDR3 amino acids: CASSLWANIDEQFF. The CDR3 nucleotides are TGTGCCAGTAGTCTCTGGGCCAATATCGATGAGCAGTTCTTC. Variable domain in full (rest from reference TRBV19 and TRBJ2-1): DGGITQSPKYLFRKEGQNVTLSCEQNLNHDAMYWYRQDPGQGLRLIYYSQIVNDFQKGDIAEGYSVSREKKESFPLTVTSAQKNPTAFYLCASSLWANIDEQFFGPGTRLTVL.

The J gene is TRBJ2-1, the V gene TRBV5-1; 15 positions match TRBD2. CDR1 and CDR2 (germline): SGHRS, YFSETQ. The CDR3 has 16 residues. J gave up 5 bases and V 4 bases, and 4 bases lay outside the gene matches. CDR3 in amino acids: CASSPGLAGGNNEQFF. CDR3 DNA: TGCGCCAGCAGCCCTGGACTAGCGGGAGGGAACAATGAGCAGTTCTTC. The whole variable domain, remainder taken from reference TRBV5-1 and TRBJ2-1, is KAGVTQTPRYLIKTRGQQVTLSCSPISGHRSVSWYQQTPGQGLQFLFEYFSETQRNKGNFPGRFSGRQFSNSRSEMNVSTLELGDSALYLCASSPGLAGGNNEQFFGPGTRLTVL.

The chain is built from TRBV10-2 and TRBJ2-3; 8 bases map to TRBD2. The CDR3 is 16 amino acids. Trimming took 10 bases from V and 0 from J; bases not matched to a gene: 12. Germline V CDR1 and CDR2: WSHSY, SAAADI. DNA of the CDR3: TGCGCCACCCGGACTAAACTAGCGGCCAGCACAGATACGCAGTATTTT. Translation: CATRTKLAASTDTQYF.

The J gene is TRBJ1-1, the V gene TRBV28; no definite D call. The CDR3 has 14 residues. CDR1 and CDR2 from the germline V gene are MDHEN and SYDVKM. V was shortened by 5 bases and J by 5 bases, with 15 bases between the two germline ends. For the CDR3, the DNA is TGTGCCAGCAGTAAACCGGGAAGGGATACTGAAGCTTTCTTT. Protein product: CASSKPGRDTEAFF.

This sequence joins TRBV27 and TRBJ1-2; TRBD1 is a possible D gene (5 bases). Germline values: CDR1 MNHEY, CDR2 SMNVEV (reference sequence). The CDR3 totals 14 residues. Between the trimmed V and J ends, which lost 4 bases and 4 bases, there was a span of 13 bases. In DNA form, the CDR3 reads TGTGCCAGCAGTTCGGACACCGATATCTATGGCTACACCTTC. It yields the protein CASSSDTDIYGYTF.

CDR3 nucleotides: TGCGCCAGCAGACAGGGACAGGGAGGAGATACGCAGTATTTT. It codes for CASRQGQGGDTQYF. This chain joins TRBV10-1 and TRBJ2-3; 9 nucleotides line up with TRBD1. Per the germline V gene, CDR1 is WNHNN and CDR2 is SYGVQD (reference sequence). This CDR3 spans 14 amino acids. Losses at the gene ends were 6 bases for V and 5 bases for J; bases not matched to a gene: 6.

The V gene is TRBV29-1, the J gene TRBJ1-4, with 7 bases lining up with TRBD1. Trimming took 2 bases from V and 16 from J; bases not matched to a gene: 7. This CDR3 is built from 11 residues. Germline loops: CDR1 SQVTM, CDR2 ANQGSEA. Here the CDR3 reads CSVESHRGQFF. The CDR3 DNA follows: TGCAGCGTTGAATCCCACAGGGGCCAGTTTTTT.